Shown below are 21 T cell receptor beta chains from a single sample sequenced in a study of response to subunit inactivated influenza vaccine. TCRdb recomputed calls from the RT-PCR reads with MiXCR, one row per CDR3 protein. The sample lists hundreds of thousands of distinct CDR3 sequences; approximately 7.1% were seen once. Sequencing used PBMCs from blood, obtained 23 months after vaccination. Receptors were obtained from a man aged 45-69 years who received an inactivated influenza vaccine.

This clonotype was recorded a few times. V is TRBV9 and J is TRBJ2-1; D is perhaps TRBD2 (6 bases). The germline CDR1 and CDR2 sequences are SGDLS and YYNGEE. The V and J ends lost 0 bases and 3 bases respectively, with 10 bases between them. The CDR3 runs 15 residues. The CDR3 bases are TGTGCCAGCAGCGTAGCTGGCGGGAACTACAATGAGCAGTTCTTC. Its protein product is CASSVAGGNYNEQFF. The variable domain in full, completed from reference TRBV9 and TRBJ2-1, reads DSGVTQTPKHLITATGQRVTLRCSPRSGDLSVYWYQQSLDQGLQFLIQYYNGEERAKGNILERFSAQQFPDLHSELNLSSLELGDSALYFCASSVAGGNYNEQFFGPGTRLTVL.

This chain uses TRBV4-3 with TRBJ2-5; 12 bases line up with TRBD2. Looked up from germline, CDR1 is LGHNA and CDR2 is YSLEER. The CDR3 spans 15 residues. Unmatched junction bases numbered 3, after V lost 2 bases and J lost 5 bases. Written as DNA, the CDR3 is TGCGCCAGCAGCCAAAGTGGGACTAGCGGGGAGACCCAGTACTTC. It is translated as CASSQSGTSGETQYF.

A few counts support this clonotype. CDR3 protein: CASTPRPPSGVTDTQYF. DNA of the CDR3: TGTGCCAGCACACCACGGCCCCCTAGCGGGGTCACAGATACGCAGTATTTT. The rearrangement uses TRBV7-2 and TRBJ2-3, with 9 positions matching TRBD2. Germline assignment: CDR1 SGHTA and CDR2 FQGNSA. The ends lost 7 bases at V and 2 bases at J; junction bases unmatched: 13. The CDR3 loop spans 17 amino acids. Combining the CDR3 with reference TRBV7-2 and TRBJ2-3 gives the whole variable domain GAGVSQSPSNKVTEKGKDVELRCDPISGHTALYWYRQSLGQGLEFLIYFQGNSAPDKSGLPSDRFSAERTGGSVSTLTIQRTQQEDSAVYLCASTPRPPSGVTDTQYFGPGTRLTVL.

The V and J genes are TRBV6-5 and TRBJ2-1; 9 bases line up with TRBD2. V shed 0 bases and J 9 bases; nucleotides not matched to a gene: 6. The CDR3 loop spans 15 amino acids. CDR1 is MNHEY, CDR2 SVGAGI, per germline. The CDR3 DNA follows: TGTGCCAGCAGTTACTCTTCCCTAGCGGGGTTTGAGCAGTTCTTC. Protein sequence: CASSYSSLAGFEQFF.

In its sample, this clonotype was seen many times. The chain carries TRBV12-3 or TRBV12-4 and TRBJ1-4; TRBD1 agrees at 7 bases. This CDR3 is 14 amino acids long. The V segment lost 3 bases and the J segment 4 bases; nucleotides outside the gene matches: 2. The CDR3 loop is CASSFYRGNEKLFF. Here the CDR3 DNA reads TGTGCCAGCAGTTTCTACAGGGGTAATGAAAAACTGTTTTTT.

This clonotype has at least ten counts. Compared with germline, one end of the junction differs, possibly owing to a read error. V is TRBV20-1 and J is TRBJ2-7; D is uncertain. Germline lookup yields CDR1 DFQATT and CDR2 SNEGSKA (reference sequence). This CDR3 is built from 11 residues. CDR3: CSARDSYEQYF. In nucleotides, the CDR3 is TGCAGTGCCAGAGATTCCTACGAGCAGTACTTC.

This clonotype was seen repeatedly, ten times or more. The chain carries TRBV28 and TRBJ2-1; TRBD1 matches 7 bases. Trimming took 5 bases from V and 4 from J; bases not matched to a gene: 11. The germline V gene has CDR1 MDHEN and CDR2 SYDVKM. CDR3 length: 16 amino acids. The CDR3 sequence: CASSRGSGTEYNEQFF. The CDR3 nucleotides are TGTGCCAGCAGTAGGGGATCTGGGACAGAGTACAATGAGCAGTTCTTC.

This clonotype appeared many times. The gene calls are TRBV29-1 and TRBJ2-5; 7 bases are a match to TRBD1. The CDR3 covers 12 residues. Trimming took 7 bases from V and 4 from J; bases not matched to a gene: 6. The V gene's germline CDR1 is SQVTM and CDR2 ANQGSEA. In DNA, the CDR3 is TGCAGCGCGACAGGGTCGGGAGAGACCCAGTACTTC. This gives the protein CSATGSGETQYF.

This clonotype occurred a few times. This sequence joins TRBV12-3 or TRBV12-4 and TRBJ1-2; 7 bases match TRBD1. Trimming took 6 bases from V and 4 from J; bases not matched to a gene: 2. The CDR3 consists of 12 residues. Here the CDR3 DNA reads TGTGCCAGCAGATCAGGGGGCTATGGCTACACCTTC. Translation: CASRSGGYGYTF.

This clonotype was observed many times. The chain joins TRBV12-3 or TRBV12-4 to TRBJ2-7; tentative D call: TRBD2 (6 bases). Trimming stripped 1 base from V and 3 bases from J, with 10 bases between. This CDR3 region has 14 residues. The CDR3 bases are TGTGCCAGCAGTTTAGGCGGAGGGTTCTACGAGCAGTACTTC. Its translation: CASSLGGGFYEQYF.

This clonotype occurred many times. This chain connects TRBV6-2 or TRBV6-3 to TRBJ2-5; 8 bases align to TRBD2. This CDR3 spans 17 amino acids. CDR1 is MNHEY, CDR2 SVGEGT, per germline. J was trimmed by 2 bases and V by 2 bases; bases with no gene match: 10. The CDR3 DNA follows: TGTGCCAGCAGTTACACCAGCGGGGGAAGACTTCAAGAGACCCAGTACTTC. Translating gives CASSYTSGGRLQETQYF.

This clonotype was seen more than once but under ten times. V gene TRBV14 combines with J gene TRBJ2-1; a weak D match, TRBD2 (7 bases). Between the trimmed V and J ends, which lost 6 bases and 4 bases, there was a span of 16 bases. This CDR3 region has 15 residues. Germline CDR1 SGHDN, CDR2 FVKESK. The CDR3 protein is CASSPGLGGYNEQFF. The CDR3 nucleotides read TGTGCCAGCAGTCCCGGACTAGGGGGATACAATGAGCAGTTCTTC. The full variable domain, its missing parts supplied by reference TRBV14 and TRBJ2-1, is EAGVTQFPSHSVIEKGQTVTLRCDPISGHDNLYWYRRVMGKEIKFLLHFVKESKQDESGMPNNRFLAERTGGTYSTLKVQPAELEDSGVYFCASSPGLGGYNEQFFGPGTRLTVL.

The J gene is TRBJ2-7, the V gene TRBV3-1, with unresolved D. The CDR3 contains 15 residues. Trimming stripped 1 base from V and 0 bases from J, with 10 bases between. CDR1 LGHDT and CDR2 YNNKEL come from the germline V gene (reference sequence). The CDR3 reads CASSQAQKFSYEQYF. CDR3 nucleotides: TGTGCCAGCAGCCAAGCGCAGAAATTCTCCTACGAGCAGTACTTC.

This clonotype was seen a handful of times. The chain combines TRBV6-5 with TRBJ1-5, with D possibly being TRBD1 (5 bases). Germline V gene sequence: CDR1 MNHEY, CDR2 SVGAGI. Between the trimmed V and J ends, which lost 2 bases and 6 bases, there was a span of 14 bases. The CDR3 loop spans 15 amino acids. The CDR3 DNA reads TGTGCCAGCAGTTACAGGGGTCCTTCTGGTCAGCCCCAGCATTTT. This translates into CASSYRGPSGQPQHF.

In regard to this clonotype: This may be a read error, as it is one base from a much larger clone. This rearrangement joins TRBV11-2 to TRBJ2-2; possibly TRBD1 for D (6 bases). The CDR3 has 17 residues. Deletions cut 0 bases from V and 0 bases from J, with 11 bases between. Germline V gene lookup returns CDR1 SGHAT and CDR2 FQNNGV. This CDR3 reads CASSLDRDTANTGELFF. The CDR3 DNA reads TGTGCCAGCAGCTTAGACAGGGACACGGCGAACACCGGGGAGCTGTTTTTT. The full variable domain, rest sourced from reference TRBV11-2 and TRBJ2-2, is EAGVAQSPRYKIIEKRQSVAFWCNPISGHATLYWYQQILGQGPKLLIQFQNNGVVDDSQLPKDRFSAERLKGVDSTLKIQPAKLEDSAVYLCASSLDRDTANTGELFFGEGSRLTVL.

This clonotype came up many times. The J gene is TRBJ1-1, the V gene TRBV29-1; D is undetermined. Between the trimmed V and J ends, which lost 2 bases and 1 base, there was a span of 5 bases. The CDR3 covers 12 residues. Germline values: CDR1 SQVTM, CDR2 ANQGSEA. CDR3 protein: CSVEYRNTEAFF. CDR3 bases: TGCAGCGTTGAATATCGGAACACTGAAGCTTTCTTT.

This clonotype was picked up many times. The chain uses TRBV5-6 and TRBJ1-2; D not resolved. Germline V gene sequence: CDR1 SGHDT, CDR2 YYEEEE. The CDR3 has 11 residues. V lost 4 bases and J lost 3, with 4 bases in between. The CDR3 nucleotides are TGTGCCAGCAGCGGTGACTATGGCTACACCTTC. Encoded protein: CASSGDYGYTF.

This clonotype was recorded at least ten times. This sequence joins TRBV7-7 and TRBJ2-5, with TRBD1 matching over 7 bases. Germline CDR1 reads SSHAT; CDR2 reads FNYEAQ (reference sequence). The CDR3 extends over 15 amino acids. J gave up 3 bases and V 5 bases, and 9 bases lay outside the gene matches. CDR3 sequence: CASSRTTGTEETQYF. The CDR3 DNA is TGTGCCAGCAGCCGGACCACCGGGACAGAAGAGACCCAGTACTTC.

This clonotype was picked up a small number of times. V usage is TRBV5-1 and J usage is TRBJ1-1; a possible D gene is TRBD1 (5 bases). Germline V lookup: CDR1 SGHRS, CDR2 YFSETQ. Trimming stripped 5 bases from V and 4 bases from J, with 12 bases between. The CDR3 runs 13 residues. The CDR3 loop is CASRDTGPTEAFF. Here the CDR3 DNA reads TGCGCCAGCAGGGACACGGGCCCCACTGAAGCTTTCTTT.

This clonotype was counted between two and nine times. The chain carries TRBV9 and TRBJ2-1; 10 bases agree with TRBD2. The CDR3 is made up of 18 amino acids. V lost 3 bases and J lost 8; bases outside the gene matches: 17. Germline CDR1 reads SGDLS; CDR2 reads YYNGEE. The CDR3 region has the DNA TGTGCCAGCAGCGCGGGACTAGCGTCGGCTTACAAGGGAGATGAGCAGTTCTTC. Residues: CASSAGLASAYKGDEQFF.

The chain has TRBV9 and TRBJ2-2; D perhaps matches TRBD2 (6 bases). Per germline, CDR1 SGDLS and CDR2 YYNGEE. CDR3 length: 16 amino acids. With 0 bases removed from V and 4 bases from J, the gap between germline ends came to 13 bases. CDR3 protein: CASSVGARGGTGELFF. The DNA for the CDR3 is TGTGCCAGCAGCGTAGGAGCGCGGGGTGGCACCGGGGAGCTGTTTTTT.